Below, 10 T cell receptor beta chains from the same sample are listed, as sequenced in a study of blood T cells in healthy people across ages. Using a J-beta primer mix together with a sample-barcoded 5' primer, a second PCR was run for roughly 6 to 12 cycles. TCRdb used MiXCR to reprocess the 5' RACE reads, holding one entry per CDR3 protein. The data hold a few hundred thousand distinct CDR3 sequences, with 27% observed a single time. The specimen sequenced was blood. These receptors all come from a woman in her 70s in good health.

Only a few counts were recorded for this clonotype. The chain couples TRBV4-2 to TRBJ1-2; 10 positions agree with TRBD1. The junction had 7 bases not matched to a gene; V was cut back by 1 base and J by 5 bases. Germline-derived CDR1 and CDR2 are LGHNA and YNFKEQ. The CDR3 has 16 amino acids. The CDR3 coding sequence is TGTGCCAGCAGCCAAGGCGGACGGGACAGGGGATATGGCTACACCTTC. Translating it yields CASSQGGRDRGYGYTF.

This clonotype has more than one count but fewer than ten. V and J are TRBV5-1 and TRBJ1-2, with D perhaps TRBD1 (6 bases). Trimming took off 4 bases at V and 0 bases at J, with 10 bases between the two ends. Germline V gene lookup returns CDR1 SGHRS and CDR2 YFSETQ. The CDR3 is made up of 14 amino acids. The CDR3 DNA is TGCGCCAGCAGCCCACAGGGCCCTAACTATGGCTACACCTTC. Translating gives CASSPQGPNYGYTF.

J is TRBJ2-5 and V is TRBV6-2 or TRBV6-3, with 7 nucleotides matching TRBD2. Trimming removed 4 bases from V and 5 bases from J; junction bases left unmatched: 4. The CDR3 is made up of 13 amino acids. Germline CDR1 and CDR2: MNHEY and SVGEGT. Here the CDR3 reads CASSFTGRETQYF. The DNA of the CDR3 is TGTGCCAGCAGTTTTACCGGGAGGGAGACCCAGTACTTC.

The chain links TRBV11-2 to TRBJ2-3; 7 bases fit TRBD2. J was trimmed by 6 bases and V by 2 bases; bases with no gene match: 8. CDR3 length equals 15 residues. Germline lookup yields CDR1 SGHAT and CDR2 FQNNGV. CDR3 DNA sequence: TGTGCCAGCAGCTTATTCCGGGAGGTTGGGGATACGCAGTATTTT. Protein sequence: CASSLFREVGDTQYF.

This clonotype appeared a few times. V and J are TRBV12-5 and TRBJ2-1; D possibly matches TRBD1 or TRBD2 (5 bases each). Germline CDR1 and CDR2: LGHNT and FRNRAP. The germline V and J ends were trimmed by 1 base and 6 bases, with 16 bases remaining between them. This CDR3 has 16 residues. The CDR3 region has the DNA TGTGCTAGTGGTTTGGCGCCCGGGACGAGGGGCAATGAGCAGTTCTTC. Encoded protein: CASGLAPGTRGNEQFF.

This clonotype was recorded at least ten times. The chain joins TRBV3-1 to TRBJ1-1; D remains unclear. The CDR3 extends over 12 amino acids. The germline V gene has CDR1 LGHDT and CDR2 YNNKEL (reference sequence). V was cut by 6 bases and J by 3 bases, with 8 bases left in between. For the CDR3, the DNA is TGTGCCAGCAGTACCGGATACACTGAAGCTTTCTTT. This gives the protein CASSTGYTEAFF.

This chain connects TRBV6-1 to TRBJ2-1; D is uncertain. CDR3 length equals 12 residues. The germline V gene has CDR1 MNHNS and CDR2 SASEGT. V lost 5 bases and J lost 8, with 10 bases in between. As DNA, the CDR3 is TGTGCCAGCAGTCTACTTAGCTATGAGCAGTTCTTC. Its translation: CASSLLSYEQFF.

The chain recombines TRBV7-2 with TRBJ1-2; possible D gene TRBD1, 6 bases. Germline-derived CDR1 and CDR2 are SGHTA and FQGNSA. The CDR3 loop spans 15 amino acids. Between the trimmed V and J ends, which lost 5 bases and 0 bases, there was a span of 13 bases. For the CDR3, the DNA is TGTGCCAGCAGCCGGGACACAGTTTCTAACTATGGCTACACCTTC. Protein: CASSRDTVSNYGYTF.

The genes are TRBV7-8 and TRBJ2-7; D possibly corresponds to TRBD2 (6 bases). The CDR3 runs 17 residues. Trimming removed 5 bases from V and 1 base from J, with 21 bases in between. CDR1 is SGHVS and CDR2 is FQNEAQ in the germline V gene. The CDR3 protein is CASSPPQAAGSSYEQYF. The CDR3 DNA reads TGTGCCAGCAGCCCCCCTCAGGCGGCGGGGAGTTCCTACGAGCAGTACTTC.

This clonotype was detected only a few times. The chain recombines TRBV7-2 with TRBJ1-1; possible D gene TRBD1, 5 bases. Germline V gene data show CDR1 as SGHTA and CDR2 as FQGNSA. The CDR3 consists of 14 residues. Trimming removed 1 base at V and 4 bases at J, with 10 bases between. Here the CDR3 DNA reads TGTGCCAGCAGCTTAGTGGGACCGTCCACTGAAGCTTTCTTT. Translated: CASSLVGPSTEAFF.